These 2 T cell receptor beta chains were sequenced from one sample in a study of shared clonotypes between healthy human individuals (dated by TCRdb to about 2020). Receptor amplification or capture employed the immunoSEQ multiplex PCR assay. This immuneACCESS table, as held by TCRdb, lists in-frame sequences with V and J called but not all clones. Of the missing ones, under half trace to an unresolved V gene in checked studies; the others have no known cause. This sample comprises 2 million to 3 million clones, 93% of them detected only once. The ten largest clones capture roughly 0.39% of the sample. Input material: naive CD4+ T cells from PBMCs. The cell subset or site label of this sample denotes: CD45RA+ positively selected. The receptors originated from a man younger than 35 in good health. Some clones in this sample may be carry-over from other donors' samples.

This rearrangement joins TRBV6-5 to TRBJ2-5, with TRBD1 identical over 10 bases. The CDR3 spans 11 residues. The junction had 0 bases not matched to a gene; V was cut back by 2 bases and J by 12 bases. Germline CDR1 reads MNHEY; CDR2 reads SVGAGI. For the CDR3, the DNA is TGTGCCAGCAGTTACGGGACAGGGGAGTACTTC. This sequence encodes CASSYGTGEYF.

A few counts support this clone. The chain combines TRBV11-2 with TRBJ1-2; D ambiguous. The V end lost 0 bases, the J end lost 11 bases, and 13 bases lay between the germline ends. Per germline, CDR1 SGHAT and CDR2 FQNNGV. CDR3 length equals 13 residues. The CDR3 protein is CASSLESWSEYTF. The DNA of the CDR3 is TGTGCCAGCAGCTTAGAATCTTGGTCGGAATACACCTTC.